Below, one TCR beta chain is given with its context. The target antigen is unknown. The treatment is: oral pan-JAK inhibitor, 5-10 mg twice daily. This sample is drawn from a study of CD8+ T cells in alopecia areata. Broader study findings: Normal skin's resident alphabeta T cells are also sequenced in scalp samples. Researchers report lesional scalp, most notably alopecia totalis/universalis, outstripped normal scalp in clonality. Scalp and blood retained many expanded lesional clones during tofacitinib.

V shed 4 bases, J shed 4 bases, and the junction held 6 bases outside the gene matches. CDR1 MDHEN and CDR2 SYDVKM come from the germline V gene. CDR3 size: 15 residues. The sequencing template was cDNA reverse transcribed from extracted RNA. Profiled with immunoSEQ multiplex PCR; TCRdb holds only in-frame clones, not every one. The data show about 42,000 clones, around nine tenths seen once. The genes are TRBV28 and TRBJ1-5; 8 nucleotides agree with TRBD1. The clonotype originates from a human donor with alopecia areata. The source material was CD8+ T cells sorted from blood, sampled at week 24, from a patient treated with tofacitinib. The CDR3 protein is CASSYGQGVNQPQHF. In DNA form, the CDR3 reads TGTGCCAGCAGTTACGGACAGGGAGTTAATCAGCCCCAGCATTTT.